This TCR beta chain was observed in a study of blood T cells in healthy people across ages. For the second PCR, which ran for about 6 to 11 cycles, a sample-barcoded 5' primer and a J-beta primer mix were used. Each CDR3 protein is one row after TCRdb ran MiXCR on the 5' RACE reads. The table lists over a million distinct CDR3 sequences, 45% of them singletons. CDR3 size: 14 residues. CDR1 SGHRS and CDR2 YFSETQ come from the germline V gene. The V and J ends lost 5 bases and 0 bases, in that order; junction bases with no gene match: 4. The chain carries TRBV5-1 and TRBJ2-7, with TRBD2 matching 8 bases. The TCR comes from a woman between 55 and 75 years old in good health. Sample: blood. The CDR3 nucleotides are TGCGCCAGCAGGGGACTAGACCCCTCCTACGAGCAGTACTTC. This codes for CASRGLDPSYEQYF.